This T cell receptor (beta chain) was identified in a study of blood T cell repertoires in COVID-19. Produced via immunoSEQ multiplex PCR; TCRdb's table is partial and in-frame only. The sample consists of hundreds of thousands of clones, 80% to 90% of them appearing once. Living in 24 US areas, the participants were between about 18 and 100 years of age. V was pared by 4 bases and J by 8 bases, with 15 bases between. The V gene's germline CDR1 is LGHDT and CDR2 YNNKEL (reference sequence). The CDR3 is 14 amino acids. The TCR comes from a man aged 18 to 35 who had recovered from COVID-19. Sequencing was performed on PBMCs or T cells enriched from blood (not recorded which). The chain uses TRBV3-1 (or the pseudogene TRBV3-2) and TRBJ2-1, with D perhaps TRBD2 (5 bases). The CDR3 protein is CASSPGFSGDEQFF. The CDR3 DNA is TGTGCCAGCAGCCCCGGGTTCAGCGGCGATGAGCAGTTCTTC.